This T cell receptor (beta chain) is from a study of blood T cell repertoires in COVID-19. The V gene lost 1 base and the J gene lost 0 bases, with 19 bases spanning the gap. Germline V gene data show CDR1 as MGHRA and CDR2 as YSYEKL. The CDR3 is made up of 19 amino acids. Measured with immunoSEQ multiplex PCR; TCRdb has only the in-frame clones, and not every one. The data contain a few hundred thousand clones, roughly 83% of them seen just once; the ten biggest clones take up roughly an eighth. The V and J genes are TRBV4-1 and TRBJ2-4, with a tentative D call TRBD2 (7 bases). The sample comprised peripheral blood. The clonotype was recovered from an elderly man with acute or convalescent COVID-19. The CDR3 DNA follows: TGCGCCAGCAGCCAAGTGGGGGGGCGGGAGTGGGTAGCCAAAAACATTCAGTACTTC. Protein: CASSQVGGREWVAKNIQYF.